This TCR beta chain was obtained from a study of chemoradiotherapy in HPV16-positive cancers. Some clones are missing from TCRdb's copy, which holds only in-frame ones; the method was immunoSEQ multiplex PCR. The sample lists fewer than 8,000 clones; about 89% were seen once. The CDR3 spans 13 residues. Germline CDR1 reads WNHNN; CDR2 reads SYGVQD (reference sequence). V lost 3 bases and J 3 bases, leaving 8 bases between the germline ends. This receptor was identified in a human donor with HPV-associated anogenital cancer. Collection of the sample occurred from a patient who underwent chemoradiotherapy. V usage is TRBV10-1 and J usage is TRBJ1-1; no reliable D call. CDR3 loop: CASSDPGYTEAFF. CDR3 nucleotide sequence: TGCGCCAGCAGTGATCCGGGATACACTGAAGCTTTCTTT.